This T cell receptor beta chain was recorded in a study of T cell repertoires in cytomegalovirus infection. Study background: Indications of both CMV infection and matching HLA type were provided by public TCR beta signatures. Study-level points and caveats: Of the TCR beta families, the public ones yielded a cumulative frequency that identified carriers of CMV plus the relevant HLA. HLA-C-restricted CMV clonotypes gave the most frequent clonotype in two of eight donors.

Germline V CDR1 and CDR2: SGHNT, YENEEA. Trimming pared 3 bases from V and 7 bases from J, leaving 7 bases between. The CDR3 is 12 amino acids. TCRdb redid the calling of the reads with MiXCR, one entry per CDR3 protein. The sample lists approximately 180,000 distinct CDR3 sequences; under 25% were seen once. A word on this clonotype: As yet, its antigen is unknown.

The sample consisted of PBMCs. The sequence was obtained from a human donor in good health (CMV status not recorded). Some clones in this sample may be carry-over from other donors' samples. This chain uses TRBV11-3 with TRBJ2-1; no clear D gene. This CDR3 reads CASSFESNEQFF. The CDR3 DNA follows: TGTGCCAGCAGCTTTGAGTCGAATGAGCAGTTCTTC.